This T cell receptor (beta chain) originates from a study of blood T cells in healthy people across ages (dated by TCRdb to the mid-2010s). About the full investigation: In model experiments, template switching captured about one uniquely barcoded TCR beta cDNA molecule for every two T cells. The donors were split into four age groups: young (average 16 years), middle-aged (roughly 40), aged (about 62) and long-lived (under 90). To track age-related changes in TCR beta repertoire diversity, the study relied on deep sequencing normalized with unique cDNA molecular identifiers. Two additional independent replicas of 1 million unique cDNA reads from the same blood draw were analyzed for two donors (one aged 18 to 30 and one aged 80 or older). To avoid experimental bias, donors of different ages were randomly spread across the sequencing lanes. Points the paper makes about the study in general: There was a strong correlation between observed TCR beta diversity and the percentage of naive T cells measured by flow cytometry. Observed TCR beta diversity per million T cells fell roughly linearly with age, and a significant reduction was already apparent by age around 40. Because profiling used bulk unsorted PBMCs, naive and antigen-experienced compartments could not be compared conclusively. The CMV infection status of donors was not known, potentially confounding age-related changes in expanded clonotypes. Compared with the aged group, the long-lived group had more naive CD4+ T cells, fewer expanded clones and increased TCR diversity, a pattern suggesting age selection. Estimates of total diversity from one million sequenced T cells were regarded as lower bounds and underestimates.

Notes on this clonotype: Its antigen remains unidentified. Per-base quality was not reported, and no clone a single base away is much larger than it.

Trimmed from V: 5 bases; trimmed from J: 7 bases; junction bases lacking a gene match: 7. The CDR3 starts with the cysteine, ends with the phenylalanine, and has 15 residues. Only CDR3 DNA is held: 45 bases, read in frame from base 1. CDR1 and CDR2 are drawn from the germline V gene: MGHDK, SYGVNS. The approximately 39 donors, aged 6 to 90 years, were systemically healthy Caucasian individuals from Russia. Each donor gave about 9.7 milliliters of peripheral blood, drawn into EDTA-treated Vacutainer tubes. Ficoll-Paque density-gradient centrifugation was used to isolate PBMCs, with at least 7 million per sample. Total RNA was extracted from PBMCs with Trizol reagent, with at least 5 micrograms obtained per sample. For every donor, flow cytometry on a PBMC aliquot measured the percentage of naive CD45RAhigh/CD27high T cells. To prepare the library, 5' RACE was applied. The sequencer was an Illumina HiSeq 2500. A second 7 to 11 cycle PCR used a sample-barcoded 5' primer and a J-beta primer mix. Each TCR beta cDNA molecule received a unique molecular identifier from a template-switch 5' adaptor carrying 12 random nucleotides. Each sample yielded at least 2.5 million CDR3-containing paired-end reads. First-strand cDNA synthesis was performed from all RNA using the Mint cDNA synthesis kit, with priming by a TRBC-specific oligonucleotide. Following uracil-DNA glycosylase treatment, a first 18-cycle PCR with universal primers M1SS and BC2_uni_R was performed on all cDNA. Per the original workflow: For normalization, 1 million high-quality reads, each with a distinct molecular identifier, were randomly selected from each sample. Reads with shared molecular identifiers were discarded instead of being binned into consensus sequences. MiTCR, run with a Q25 quality threshold and the strictest error-elimination algorithm, handled CDR3 identification, clonotype clustering and error correction. A nonparametric unseen species model with Euler transformation was used to estimate lower-bound total TCR beta diversity. The raw public reads went through TCRdb reprocessing: fastp at Q25, MiXCR clone calling, in-frame beta chains kept. Every CDR3 protein is listed once, alongside the most common genes and DNA of its rows. TCRdb's processing, not the authors', yielded these V and J calls. Counted in this sample were approximately 730,000 distinct CDR3 sequences; around 46% of them appeared once. The ten largest clones represent under 25% of the sample.

The chain links TRBV25-1 with TRBJ2-3; 12 of the junction bases match TRBD2. This receptor was taken from a woman in her sixties or seventies in good health. The source material was blood. The DNA sequence is given as TGTGCCAGCAGTACCTCTAGCGGGAGGGTGAATACGCAGTATTTT. Its protein product is CASSTSSGRVNTQYF.